Listed below are T cell receptor beta chains from one sample, sequenced in a study of T cells in Graves' hyperthyroidism and ophthalmopathy. TCRdb reanalysed the multiplex PCR reads using MiXCR and keeps one entry per CDR3 protein. The table lists 250,000 to 300,000 distinct CDR3 sequences, more than 14% of them singletons. What was sequenced was blood. The source is a woman aged 40 to 50 with Graves' hyperthyroidism that later progressed to Graves' ophthalmopathy. Both conserved end residues are part of each CDR3. The D gene is left open where the match is weak. Not every row has a clone size; where given, it reads once, few, many or a size class.

cdr3_nt,cdr3_aa,j_call,clone_size,d_call,v_call
TGTGCCAGCAGCCAAAAACAACCGTTTATGGAAGCTTTCTTT,CASSQKQPFMEAFF,TRBJ1-1,many,NA,TRBV3-1
TGTGCCAGCAGTACGACAGGGTTGGGCTACACCTTC,CASSTTGLGYTF,TRBJ1-2,many,TRBD1,TRBV28
TGTGCCAGTAGTCTTCACATGCAGCCCCAGCATTTT,CASSLHMQPQHF,TRBJ1-5,NA,NA,TRBV19
TGTGCCATCTGTCGGAGGGCAGATGGGGTCAGCACAGATACGCAGTATTTT,CAICRRADGVSTDTQYF,TRBJ2-3,many,NA,TRBV10-3
TGTGCCAGCAGAGGGACAGCGGGAAGCACAGATACGCAGTATTTT,CASRGTAGSTDTQYF,TRBJ2-3,many,NA,TRBV28
TGTGCCAGCAATATTGGATCCTACGAGCAGTACTTC,CASNIGSYEQYF,TRBJ2-7,many,NA,TRBV28
TGTGCCAGCAGCGGAGGACAGGGTTATGGCTACACCTTC,CASSGGQGYGYTF,TRBJ1-2,NA,TRBD1,TRBV3-1
TGTGCCAGCAGCCAAACACCCGGGACAGGGGGCTCCGTTGGTGAGCAGTTCTTC,CASSQTPGTGGSVGEQFF,TRBJ2-1,few,TRBD1,TRBV5-5
TGTGCCAGCAGATTCACAGGGTACCATGAGCAGTTCTTC,CASRFTGYHEQFF,TRBJ2-1,few,NA,TRBV6-2/TRBV6-3
TGTGCCAGCAGCACCCAAACAGGGACTACGAACACCGGGGAGCTGTTTTTT,CASSTQTGTTNTGELFF,TRBJ2-2,many,NA,TRBV7-9
TGTGCCAGCAGTTTGGGGGTAACTGAGCAGTTCTTC,CASSLGVTEQFF,TRBJ2-1,many,NA,TRBV27
TGTGCCAGCAGCTTAAATCGGCCCGGGGAGCTGTTTTTT,CASSLNRPGELFF,TRBJ2-2,few,NA,TRBV7-3
TGTGCCAGTAGTATAGATCATGGGACAGTTAACACCGGGGAGCTGTTTTTT,CASSIDHGTVNTGELFF,TRBJ2-2,many,TRBD1,TRBV19
TGTGCCAGCGCGGGGAATAACGAGCAGTACTTC,CASAGNNEQYF,TRBJ2-7,few,NA,TRBV6-1
TGTGCCAGCAGCGTAGGGGTGGGGTCTAACTATGGCTACACCTTC,CASSVGVGSNYGYTF,TRBJ1-2,few,NA,TRBV9
TGTGCCAGCAGCCCCTCCTATAGGAATGAGCAGTTCTTC,CASSPSYRNEQFF,TRBJ2-1,few,NA,TRBV12-3/TRBV12-4
TGCGCCAGCAGAATGACAGCGGTCAACACTGAAGCTTTCTTT,CASRMTAVNTEAFF,TRBJ1-1,many,NA,TRBV10-2
TGTGCCAGCAGGCCGACCCTAGGGGACTATGGCTACACCTTC,CASRPTLGDYGYTF,TRBJ1-2,many,NA,TRBV12-3/TRBV12-4
TGTGCCAGCAGTTCAAAATTTTTACAGCCCCAGCATTTT,CASSSKFLQPQHF,TRBJ1-5,many,NA,TRBV12-3/TRBV12-4
TGCAGCGTTGTTCTCGGGAGTGTCGAGCAGTTCTTC,CSVVLGSVEQFF,TRBJ2-1,NA,NA,TRBV29-1
TGCGCCAGCAGCCAAGGAAGCGGGAGTTGGACCGGGGAGCTGTTTTTT,CASSQGSGSWTGELFF,TRBJ2-2,many,TRBD2,TRBV4-1
TGTGCCAGCTCACGGACGGAGCAAGAGACCCAGTACTTC,CASSRTEQETQYF,TRBJ2-5,many,NA,TRBV18
TGTGCCAGCAGTTTAGGCCTCGTTGGGGTAACCACAGATACGCAGTATTTT,CASSLGLVGVTTDTQYF,TRBJ2-3,many,NA,TRBV12-3/TRBV12-4
TGCGCCAGCAGCGAGGGGGCTTGGGTCTACAATGCGCAGTTCTTC,CASSEGAWVYNAQFF,TRBJ2-1,few,TRBD1,TRBV4-1
TGTGCCAGCAGTTTCGGTTCTGGGACTGAAGCTTTCTTT,CASSFGSGTEAFF,TRBJ1-1,NA,NA,TRBV6-5
TGCGCCAGCAGCCTAGGACAGGGTTTTAGTGAGCAGTTCTTC,CASSLGQGFSEQFF,TRBJ2-1,many,TRBD1,TRBV5-1
TGTGCCAGCAGTTTAAATGCGAGACAGCCCTCCTACGAGCAGTACTTC,CASSLNARQPSYEQYF,TRBJ2-7,NA,NA,TRBV28
TGTGCCAGCTCACGCGGACAGGGGAAAACTGAAGCTTTCTTT,CASSRGQGKTEAFF,TRBJ1-1,many,TRBD1,TRBV18
TGCAGTGCTCTCCTAGGGGGGAAGAACACTGAAGCTTTCTTT,CSALLGGKNTEAFF,TRBJ1-1,many,NA,TRBV20-1
TGTGCCAGCAGCTCGTACAAGCACAATGAGCAGTTCTTC,CASSSYKHNEQFF,TRBJ2-1,many,NA,TRBV11-3
TGTGCCAGCAGCTTGTCTGAGAATTCACCCCTCCACTTT,CASSLSENSPLHF,TRBJ1-6,many,NA,TRBV7-2
TGTGCCAGCAGTTTATTGGGACAGGAAACTGAAGCTTTCTTT,CASSLLGQETEAFF,TRBJ1-1,many,TRBD1,TRBV28
TGTGCCAGCAGCACACCAGGGGGCGGGCGGGGGGACACTGAAGCTTTCTTT,CASSTPGGGRGDTEAFF,TRBJ1-1,many,TRBD1,TRBV12-3/TRBV12-4
TGTGCCAGCGCATCCGGGACTAGCGGCCAACAGCAGTACTTC,CASASGTSGQQQYF,TRBJ2-7,many,TRBD2,TRBV7-9
TGCAGCGTTGCTAAAATGAGAACCGGGGAGCTGTTTTTT,CSVAKMRTGELFF,TRBJ2-2,few,NA,TRBV29-1
TGTGCCAGCAGCTTATCGGACAGGAATTCACCCCTCCACTTT,CASSLSDRNSPLHF,TRBJ1-6,many,TRBD1,TRBV7-9
TGTGCCAGCAGCAGAATTAGCGGGAATGTTGCCGGGGAGCTGTTTTTT,CASSRISGNVAGELFF,TRBJ2-2,few,TRBD2,TRBV5-6
TGTGCCAGCAGTTTAAGACGGACAGGGGGCAATCAGCCCCAGCATTTT,CASSLRRTGGNQPQHF,TRBJ1-5,many,TRBD1,TRBV12-3/TRBV12-4
TGTGCCATCAGTGGGGGGCTCTCCTACAATGAGCAGTTCTTC,CAISGGLSYNEQFF,TRBJ2-1,many,NA,TRBV10-3
TGCAGTGCTAGATTCTACAGGGCGTCCTACGAGCAGTACTTC,CSARFYRASYEQYF,TRBJ2-7,many,NA,TRBV20-1
TGTGCCAGCAGTGAAGCGGCGGGACAACCCTACGAGCAGTACTTC,CASSEAAGQPYEQYF,TRBJ2-7,many,NA,TRBV6-1
TGTGCCAGCAGTTTCGGGGGGAGTAGGACAGATACGCAGTATTTT,CASSFGGSRTDTQYF,TRBJ2-3,many,TRBD2,TRBV28
TGTGCCAGCACCCCCACGGCAGGGGGATTCTCCATTGAAGCTTTCTTT,CASTPTAGGFSIEAFF,TRBJ1-1,many,TRBD1,TRBV28
TGTGCCAGCAGCCCATTTCGTATTATGAACGAGCAGTACTTC,CASSPFRIMNEQYF,TRBJ2-7,many,NA,TRBV11-1
TGTGCCAGCAGTACCCCTACTGAAAAACTGTTTTTT,CASSTPTEKLFF,TRBJ1-4,many,NA,TRBV28